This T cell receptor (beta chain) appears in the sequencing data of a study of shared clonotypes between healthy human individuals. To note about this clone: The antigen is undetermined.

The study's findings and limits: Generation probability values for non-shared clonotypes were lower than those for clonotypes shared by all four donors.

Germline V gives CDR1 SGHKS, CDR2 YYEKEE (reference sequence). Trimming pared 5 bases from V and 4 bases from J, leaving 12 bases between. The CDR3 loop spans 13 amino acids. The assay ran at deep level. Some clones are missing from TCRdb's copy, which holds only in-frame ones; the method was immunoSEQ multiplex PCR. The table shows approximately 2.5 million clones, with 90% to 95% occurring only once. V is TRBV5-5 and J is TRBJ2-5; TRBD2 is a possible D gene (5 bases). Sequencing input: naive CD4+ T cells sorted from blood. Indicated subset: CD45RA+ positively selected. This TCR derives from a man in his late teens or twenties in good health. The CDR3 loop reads CASSWTPAETQYF. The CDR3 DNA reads TGTGCCAGCAGTTGGACTCCCGCAGAGACCCAGTACTTC.